Listed below are T cell receptor beta chains from one sample, sequenced in a study of human T cells and chemical hapten exposure. TCRdb re-called the RACE reads through MiXCR, storing one row per CDR3 protein. Among roughly 160,000 distinct CDR3 sequences listed, about 14% were seen once. Sequenced here: whole blood, sampled in connection with sensitization to the hapten diphenylcyclopropenone (DPC). These receptors originate from a woman aged 25 to 39 with alopecia areata. Some clones in this sample may be carry-over from other donors' samples. Both conserved end residues are part of each CDR3. The D gene is left open where the match is weak. Not every row has a clone size; where given, it reads once, few, many or a size class.

clone_size j_call d_call v_call cdr3_aa cdr3_nt
few TRBJ2-2 - TRBV3-1 CASSQDGQRGAGELFF TGTGCCAGCAGCCAAGATGGACAGAGGGGAGCCGGGGAGCTGTTTTTT
- TRBJ2-7 TRBD1 TRBV10-2 CASMSRAGQGSYEQYF TGCGCCAGCATGTCTCGGGCGGGACAGGGTTCCTACGAGCAGTACTTC
- TRBJ2-1 - TRBV3-1 CASSPLRGTYNEQFF TGTGCCAGCAGCCCTCTACGGGGGACATACAATGAGCAGTTCTTC
- TRBJ2-4 TRBD1 TRBV7-8 CASSLGYGQGSIQYF TGTGCCAGCAGCTTAGGTTATGGACAGGGGTCCATTCAGTACTTC
few TRBJ2-3 - TRBV14 CASSRQGNTQYF TGTGCCAGCAGTCGTCAGGGGAACACGCAGTATTTT
many TRBJ1-2 - TRBV7-8 CASSGGRTGSYTF TGTGCCAGCAGCGGGGGCCGTACGGGTAGCTACACCTTC
once TRBJ2-7 - TRBV10-3 CATSPSYEQYF TGTGCCACCTCCCCCTCCTACGAGCAGTACTTC
few TRBJ1-2 - TRBV6-2/TRBV6-3 CASSYSGGSSNYGYTF TGTGCCAGCAGTTACTCTGGAGGTTCATCTAACTATGGCTACACCTTC
- TRBJ1-1 TRBD1 TRBV18 CASSPAGQMYTEAFF TGTGCCAGCTCACCAGCGGGACAGATGTACACTGAAGCTTTCTTT
- TRBJ2-2 - TRBV20-1 CSAKSPLTGELFF TGCAGTGCTAAGTCCCCCTTAACCGGGGAGCTGTTTTTT
- TRBJ2-1 - TRBV5-1 CASSLGVGATYNEQFF TGCGCCAGCAGCCTGGGGGTTGGGGCGACCTACAATGAGCAGTTCTTC
- TRBJ2-7 TRBD1 TRBV20-1 CSAFRTGGSYEQYF TGCAGTGCTTTCAGGACAGGGGGTTCCTACGAGCAGTACTTC
few TRBJ2-7 - TRBV24-1 CATSASYEQYF TGTGCCACCAGTGCTTCCTACGAGCAGTACTTC
many TRBJ1-1 - TRBV7-6 CASSLAPRDPLVAFF TGTGCCAGCAGCTTAGCCCCCAGGGACCCCCTCGTAGCTTTCTTT
- TRBJ2-7 - TRBV30 CAWRRSTYEQYF TGTGCCTGGAGGAGATCAACCTACGAGCAGTACTTC
many TRBJ2-7 - TRBV14 CASSQDRGIEQYF TGTGCCAGCAGCCAAGATAGAGGGATCGAGCAGTACTTC
few TRBJ2-1 - TRBV6-6 CASSPTGRVESEQFF TGTGCCAGCAGCCCCACGGGGAGAGTTGAAAGTGAGCAGTTCTTC
- TRBJ2-1 - TRBV4-3 CASSQEYGNNEQFF TGCGCCAGCAGCCAAGAGTACGGGAACAATGAGCAGTTCTTC
- TRBJ2-3 TRBD1 TRBV6-2/TRBV6-3 CASSYRQGRTGTDTQYF TGTGCCAGCAGTTACAGACAGGGGCGCACTGGCACAGATACGCAGTATTTT
- TRBJ2-5 - TRBV6-2/TRBV6-3 CASSQRAQETQYF TGTGCCAGCAGCCAGAGGGCCCAAGAGACCCAGTACTTC
- TRBJ2-1 - TRBV10-2 CASSEVMGFEQFF TGCGCCAGCAGTGAGGTTATGGGTTTCGAGCAGTTCTTC
few TRBJ2-3 - TRBV14 CASSPRTTSTDTQYF TGTGCCAGCAGCCCCAGGACAACTAGCACAGATACGCAGTATTTT
- TRBJ2-1 TRBD2 TRBV2 CASSGGLAGTYNEQFF TGTGCCAGCAGTGGGGGACTAGCGGGGACCTACAATGAGCAGTTCTTC
many TRBJ1-6 - TRBV11-2 CASSFQGNSPLHF TGTGCCAGCAGCTTTCAGGGAAATTCACCCCTCCACTTT
few TRBJ2-1 - TRBV29-1 CSARYRNNEQFF TGCAGCGCCCGATACAGAAACAATGAGCAGTTCTTC
many TRBJ2-7 - TRBV7-2 CASSLRSGIEQYF TGTGCCAGCAGCCTCCGGTCGGGTATCGAGCAGTACTTC
few TRBJ2-1 - TRBV5-1 CASSTQGSDNEQFF TGCGCCAGCAGCACACAGGGTTCTGACAATGAGCAGTTCTTC
few TRBJ2-7 - TRBV10-3 CATCEGYEQYF TGTGCCACTTGCGAGGGATACGAGCAGTACTTC
- TRBJ2-3 TRBD2 TRBV7-8 CASSPLAGGLPDTQYF TGTGCCAGCAGCCCACTAGCGGGAGGGCTCCCAGATACGCAGTATTTT
few TRBJ1-6 TRBD1 TRBV7-2 CASSRTGGLSNSPLHF TGTGCCAGCAGCCGAACAGGGGGACTTAGTAATTCACCCCTCCACTTT
- TRBJ1-2 TRBD1 TRBV9 CASSVGGQGNPNYGYTF TGTGCCAGCAGCGTAGGGGGACAGGGGAACCCTAACTATGGCTACACCTTC
few TRBJ1-5 TRBD1 TRBV19 CASSPRDRGRLGNQPQHF TGTGCCAGTAGTCCCCGGGACAGGGGTAGATTGGGCAATCAGCCCCAGCATTTT
few TRBJ2-1 - TRBV15 CATSRDLGQSSSYNEQFF TGTGCCACCAGCAGAGATCTTGGACAGTCTAGCTCCTACAATGAGCAGTTCTTC
few TRBJ2-1 TRBD2 TRBV5-1 CASSSGLAPNYNEQFF TGCGCCAGCAGCTCAGGACTAGCGCCCAACTACAATGAGCAGTTCTTC
many TRBJ1-2 TRBD1 TRBV29-1 CSVAGGAGGYTF TGCAGCGTCGCAGGGGGCGCGGGTGGCTACACCTTC